One sample yielded the 22 T cell receptor beta chains listed below, sequenced in a study of CD8+ T cells in alopecia areata. Cutaneous lymph node cells were pooled, and they were sorted using CD4, CD8alpha, NKG2D, NKG2ACE and other markers. It was cDNA, reverse transcribed from extracted RNA, that served as the sequencing template. Repertoires were generated with immunoSEQ multiplex PCR, while TCRdb's copy carries only in-frame clones and drops some. Recorded here are about 6,000 clones, none singletons. Sequenced input: CD8+ T cells sorted from a lymph node. All receptors come from a C3H/HeJ mouse with alopecia areata. Mouse strain MHC haplotype: H2-k.

This clone is medium-sized in the sample. Mouse germline and gene names are used. The CDR3 end is not reached by the read, which stops 4 residues before it; the germline J gene fills it in. This chain connects TRBV13-3 to TRBJ2-4, with 7 bases matching TRBD1. Germline loops: CDR1 NNHDY, CDR2 SYVADS. This CDR3 comprises 14 residues. The sequenced CDR3 bases are TGTGCCAGCAGTGAAGGGGACAGAGGGAAC. Residues: CASSEGDRGN. The complete CDR3 reads CASSEGDRGNTLYF. Drawing the rest from reference TRBV13-3 and TRBJ2-4, the complete variable domain is EAAVTQSPRSKVAVTGGKVTLSCHQTNNHDYMYWYRQDTGHGLRLIHYSYVADSTEKGDIPDGYKASRPSQENFSLILELASLSQTAVYFCASSEGDRGNTLYFGAGTRLSVL.

This clone was found many times. Gene names and germline refer to mouse. The read is 4 residues too short to cover the CDR3 end, so that end is filled in from the germline J gene. V is TRBV13-2 and J is TRBJ1-2; the D is unclear. The germline V gene has CDR1 NNHNN and CDR2 SYGAGS (reference sequence). The CDR3 consists of 13 residues. Trimming took 3 bases from V and 2 from J, leaving 8 bases between them. Here the CDR3 reads CASGVTRNSDYTF. The covered CDR3 bases are TGTGCCAGCGGTGTGACCAGGAACTCC.

This clone occurred many times. Gene names follow the mouse nomenclature. The read finishes 4 residues shy of the CDR3 end, and the germline J gene is used to complete it. The V gene is TRBV12-2, the J gene TRBJ2-7; 9 nucleotides agree with TRBD2. The germline V gene has CDR1 SGHLS and CDR2 HYDKME. This CDR3 contains 13 residues. CDR3 protein: CASSIDWGYEQYF. The CDR3 bases that were read are TGTGCCAGCTCTATAGACTGGGGGTAT.

This clone ranks as medium-sized. Genes and germline are mouse. The read falls 4 residues short of the CDR3 end, and the missing part is taken from the germline J gene. This chain connects TRBV14 to TRBJ1-1; a possible D gene is TRBD1 (6 bases). Trimming removed 3 bases at V and 4 bases at J, with 10 bases between. CDR1 and CDR2 from the germline V gene are SGHDT and FRDEAV. This CDR3 is 13 amino acids long. CDR3 residues: CASSWKQGTEVFF. Partial CDR3 DNA: TGTGCCAGCAGTTGGAAACAGGGCACA.

Worth noting for this clone: Germline and genes: mouse. The CDR3 end falls 4 residues outside the read, so it is completed with the germline J gene. This sequence joins TRBV31 and TRBJ2-5; TRBD1 might be the D (6 bases). V shed 7 bases and J shed 0 bases, with 8 bases lying between them. Germline loops: CDR1 GKSSPN, CDR2 SITVG. CDR3 length: 12 amino acids. Incomplete CDR3 DNA: TGTGCCTCCGGGACAAACCAAGAC. Amino acids: CASGTNQD. The complete CDR3 reads CASGTNQDTQYF.

This clone turned up a few times. Gene names and germline match the mouse. The read stops 4 residues short of the end of the CDR3; the missing end is completed from the germline J gene. Other DNA sequences in the same sample also yield this CDR3. V and J are TRBV13-2 and TRBJ2-1, with 12 bases aligning to TRBD1. The CDR3 is 13 residues long. Germline V gene sequence: CDR1 NNHNN, CDR2 SYGAGS (reference sequence). The CDR3 sequence: CASGGTGGAEQFF. The part of the CDR3 DNA that was read is TGTGCCAGCGGGGGGACAGGGGGCGCT.

This clone was observed many times. Gene names follow the mouse nomenclature. The CDR3 extends 4 residues past the end of the read, so its final part is completed from the germline J gene. This chain joins TRBV16 and TRBJ2-7; 10 bases are shared with TRBD2. The CDR3 covers 16 residues. After removal of 1 base from V and 0 bases from J, the junction contained 3 bases not matched to a gene. Germline lookup yields CDR1 SGHSA and CDR2 FRNQAP. The covered CDR3 bases are TGTGCAAGCAGCTTAGGTCTGGGGGGGCGCTCCTAT. Protein product: CASSLGLGGRSY. In full, the CDR3 is CASSLGLGGRSYEQYF. The full variable domain, its missing parts supplied by reference TRBV16 and TRBJ2-7, is NAGVIQTPRHKVTGKGQEATLWCEPISGHSAVFWYRQTIVQGLEFLTYFRNQAPIDDSGMPKERFSAQMPNQSHSTLKIQSTQPQDSAVYLCASSLGLGGRSYEQYFGPGTRLTVL.

This clone occurred a few times. Genes here carry mouse names. The read terminates 4 residues ahead of where the CDR3 ends, so the germline J gene completes it. This chain connects TRBV13-2 to TRBJ1-1; a weak D match, TRBD1 (6 bases). With 7 bases removed from V and 0 bases from J, the gap between germline ends came to 13 bases. The V gene's germline CDR1 is NNHNN and CDR2 SYGAGS (reference sequence). The CDR3 sequence is 14 residues long. Partial CDR3 DNA: TGTGCCAGCCTCCGGGACACTGCAAACACA. Protein product: CASLRDTANT. The CDR3, in full, reads CASLRDTANTEVFF.

Regarding this clone: The gene symbols are mouse symbols. Sequencing ends 4 residues short of the CDR3 end; the germline J gene provides the rest. The chain recombines TRBV19 with TRBJ2-5; 14 bases line up with TRBD2. This CDR3 comprises 16 residues. V lost 4 bases, J lost 2 bases, and 3 bases stayed unmatched. CDR1 is FNHDT, CDR2 SITEND, per germline (reference sequence). Incomplete CDR3 DNA: TGTGCCAGCAGTCCGGGACTGGGGGGGCGCCAAGAC. As protein: CASSPGLGGRQD. The whole CDR3 reads CASSPGLGGRQDTQYF.

Relative to its sample, this clone is medium-sized. Germline and genes here are mouse. This chain's CDR3 is CASSQEVFF. The DNA read from the CDR3 is TGTGCCAGCAGCCAA. The chain recombines TRBV5 with TRBJ1-1; D gene unclear. The read ends 4 residues early relative to the CDR3; the germline J gene fills the gap. The CDR3 is 9 residues long. In germline, CDR1 is LGHNA, CDR2 YNLKQL (reference sequence).

Concerning this clone itself: Mouse germline and gene names are used. With the read ending 4 residues before the CDR3 end, the germline J gene is used to fill in that end. The rearrangement joins TRBV3 to TRBJ2-5; the match to TRBD2 covers 7 bases. The germline gives CDR1 SNHLY, CDR2 FYNGKV (reference sequence). The CDR3 has 13 residues. CDR3 region: CASSCGWGDTQYF. CDR3 DNA (partial): TGTGCCAGCAGCTGCGGCTGGGGGGAC.

This clone showed up just a few times. The gene symbols are mouse symbols. Sequencing ends 4 residues short of the CDR3 end; the germline J gene provides the rest. This same CDR3 is encoded by further DNA sequences in the sample. This sequence joins TRBV31 and TRBJ2-5, with TRBD2 matching 11 bases. The V gene end was trimmed by 1 base and the J gene end by 2 bases; junction bases not matched to a gene: 2. Germline CDR1 reads GKSSPN; CDR2 reads SITVG. The CDR3 runs 15 residues. The CDR3 reads CAWSRDWGGQDTQYF. CDR3 DNA (partial): TGTGCCTGGAGTCGAGACTGGGGGGGCCAAGAC.

By share, this clone ranks as medium-sized. The gene names here belong to mouse. The read ends 4 residues early relative to the CDR3; the germline J gene fills the gap. The chain uses TRBV4 and TRBJ2-7; D perhaps matches TRBD2 (6 bases). The CDR3 has 14 residues. Trimming shortened V by 4 bases and J by 0 bases, and 10 bases separated the two germline ends. The germline V gene has CDR1 LGHDT and CDR2 YNNKQL (reference sequence). The CDR3 bases that were read are TGTGCCAGCAGCTCGGGACTAAACTCCTAT. The encoded protein is CASSSGLNSY. The complete CDR3 reads CASSSGLNSYEQYF.

This clone was seen at least ten times. The gene names given are mouse names. The read ends 4 residues before the CDR3 terminus; that terminus is restored from the germline J gene. The V gene is TRBV22, the J gene TRBJ2-3; the table assigns TRBD1, which was not confirmed against the DNA. TRBV22 is assigned pseudogene status. The CDR3 has 12 residues. The CDR3 loop reads CASSSRAETLYF. The DNA read from the CDR3 is TGTGCCAGCAGTTCCAGGGCAGAA.

At least ten counts were recorded for this clone. Germline and genes here are mouse. CDR3 DNA (partial): TGTGCCAGCGGCGACAGGGTCACCGGG. Amino acid sequence: CASGDRVTG. The whole CDR3 region reads CASGDRVTGQLYF. This rearrangement joins TRBV13-2 to TRBJ2-2, with 7 bases fitting TRBD1. The read terminates 4 residues before the CDR3 end, so the remaining end is supplied by the germline J gene. The CDR3 is made up of 13 amino acids. Germline V gene lookup returns CDR1 NNHNN and CDR2 SYGAGS (reference sequence). The junction had 2 bases not matched to a gene; V was cut back by 5 bases and J by 4 bases.

This clone appeared many times. The germline and genes are mouse ones. The CDR3 extends 4 residues past the end of the read, so its final part is completed from the germline J gene. J is TRBJ2-7 and V is TRBV13-3, with 8 bases identical to TRBD2. The CDR3 contains 16 residues. Germline V CDR1 and CDR2: NNHDY, SYVADS. The CDR3 loop is CASSDETGGERYEQYF. The covered CDR3 bases are TGTGCCAGCAGTGATGAAACTGGGGGAGAGAGGTAT.

This clone came up many times. The germline and genes are mouse ones. The sequenced fragment ends 4 residues before the CDR3 boundary, so the rest is inferred from the germline J gene. The chain is built from TRBV13-2 and TRBJ2-5, with D perhaps matching TRBD1 (5 bases). Germline loops: CDR1 NNHNN, CDR2 SYGAGS (reference sequence). This CDR3 has 12 residues. This CDR3 reads CASGDNRDTQYF. The covered CDR3 bases are TGTGCCAGCGGTGACAACAGGGAC.

This clone is medium-sized. Any gene name here is a mouse gene name. The read ends 4 residues shy of where the CDR3 ends; the end is completed using the germline J gene. The chain carries TRBV17 and TRBJ1-1; no definite D call. The V end was cut by 6 bases, the J end by 0 bases, with 2 bases between. Germline V lookup: CDR1 MNHDT, CDR2 YYDKIL. This CDR3 has 11 residues. CDR3 sequence reads: CASSTNTEVFF. The sequenced CDR3 bases are TGTGCTAGCAGCACAAACACA.

This clone was picked up a small number of times. Gene names refer to mouse genes. The read stops 4 residues short of the end of the CDR3; the missing end is completed from the germline J gene. The rearrangement joins TRBV13-3 to TRBJ2-4; possibly TRBD1 for D (6 bases). The V gene's germline CDR1 is NNHDY and CDR2 SYVADS. The CDR3 loop spans 11 amino acids. CDR3 bases read: TGTGCCAGCAGGGACAGAAAC. The encoded protein is CASRDRN. The whole CDR3 region reads CASRDRNTLYF.

The table lists this clone with many counts. The genes are named according to mouse. The read gets to within 4 residues of the CDR3 end, and the germline J gene fills in the rest. This rearrangement joins TRBV1 to TRBJ2-5, with TRBD2 matching over 7 bases. Losses at the gene ends were 0 bases for V and 0 bases for J; bases not matched to a gene: 6. Germline V gives CDR1 NSQYPW, CDR2 LRSPGD (reference sequence). This CDR3 spans 17 amino acids. CDR3 DNA (partial): TGCACCTGCAGTGCAGATCTCCTGGGGGTTAACCAAGAC. Translating gives CTCSADLLGVNQD. The whole CDR3 protein reads CTCSADLLGVNQDTQYF.

The table lists this clone with many counts. Here the gene names and germline are mouse. The read stops 4 residues short of the end of the CDR3; the missing end is completed from the germline J gene. The V and J genes are TRBV29 and TRBJ2-7; D might be TRBD1 (6 bases). This CDR3 spans 13 amino acids. Germline CDR1 reads MSHET; CDR2 reads SYDVDS. CDR3 region: CASSPTGTYEQYF. Incomplete CDR3 DNA: TGTGCTAGCAGTCCCACCGGGACATAT.

About this clone itself: Germline and genes: mouse. The sequence runs out 4 residues before the end of the CDR3; the remainder is reconstructed from the germline J gene. The chain employs TRBV13-1 and TRBJ2-7; D perhaps matches TRBD2 (6 bases). CDR3 length: 15 residues. V shed 5 bases and J shed 0 bases, with 15 bases lying between them. Per the germline V gene, CDR1 is NSHNY and CDR2 is SYGAGN. CDR3 amino acids: CASSPRLVSSYEQYF. CDR3 DNA, as far as it was read: TGTGCCAGCAGCCCAAGACTGGTCAGCTCCTAT.